This T cell receptor beta chain was observed in a study of response to subunit inactivated influenza vaccine. From the RT-PCR reads, TCRdb called clonotypes with MiXCR, one entry per CDR3 protein. Counted here are more than 250,000 distinct CDR3 sequences, 20% to 25% occurring once; the ten biggest clones make up roughly a tenth. This clonotype was found once. The antigen is not known. Points from the study as a whole: The authors proposed limited new T cell recruitment per seasonal influenza vaccination.

Germline CDR1 is MNHNS and CDR2 is SASEGT. V lost 6 bases, J lost 5 bases, and 13 bases stayed unmatched. The CDR3 spans 16 residues. The sample was PBMCs from blood, taken approximately 20 months after vaccination. V and J are TRBV6-1 and TRBJ2-5; 9 nucleotides match TRBD2. The TCR comes from a man in his fifties or sixties who received an inactivated influenza vaccine. The CDR3 bases are TGTGCCAGCAGCCTAACCTCGCGGGGGGGCGGGGAGACCCAGTACTTC. This translates into CASSLTSRGGGETQYF.